This TCR beta chain was sequenced for a study of tumor and adjacent non-tumor tissue in lung cancer. Overall study context: Aged about 31 to 80 years, patients included under 13 men and 5 women with stage I to III disease. Study-level points and caveats: Shorter survival was associated with higher TCR diversity in tumors. Significantly higher TCR diversity was found in tumor than normal lung.

As concerns this clonotype: Its cognate antigen is unknown. A much larger clone lies a single base off, so this may be a read error.

The template was RNA from unsorted bulk tissue. More than 3 cm separated this lung sample from the edge of the tumor. Between August and November 2014, newly diagnosed, chemotherapy-naive lung cancer patients underwent thoracic surgery in China. Three rounds of nested PCR, following a modified ARM-PCR protocol, produced the TCRbeta library. TCRdb re-called the multiplex PCR reads with MiXCR, one entry per CDR3 protein. The table lists tens of thousands of distinct CDR3 sequences, 55% to 70% of them singletons, with around 30% in the top ten. The TCR sequence derives from a woman between 45 and 65 years old with non-small cell lung cancer. Source material: distant non-tumor lung tissue.

The CDR3 is CNAIDWGMNTEAFF. For the CDR3, the DNA is TGCAATGCCATAGACTGGGGAATGAACACTGAAGCTTTCTTT. J is TRBJ1-1 and V is TRBV20-1; D is ambiguous. Germline CDR1 reads DFQATT; CDR2 reads SNEGSKA (reference sequence). This CDR3 has 14 residues.